These T cell receptor beta chains were read from a single sample in a study of sequential checkpoint blockade in melanoma. Clones were read by immunoSEQ multiplex PCR, and TCRdb kept only the in-frame ones, dropping some. The table shows over 20,000 clones, with 75% to 90% occurring only once. The sequenced sample was CD8+ T cells sorted from blood (inferred from file names), obtained from a patient given nivolumab and ipilimumab in sequence. These receptors all come from a human donor with melanoma. Both conserved end residues are part of each CDR3. The D gene is left open where the match is weak. A clone size is listed for some rows: how often the clone was seen (once, few, many), or a class if it is expanded.

TRBJ1-1 few TRBV7-2 - TGTGCCAGCAGCTTGGACACTTACACTGAAGCTTTCTTT CASSLDTYTEAFF
TRBJ2-7 - TRBV11-2 - TGTGCCAGCAGCTGGGACATTGGGCCCGAGCAGTACTTC CASSWDIGPEQYF
TRBJ2-7 - TRBV6-1 TRBD2 TGTGCCAGCAGCCCCGACGGGGGGATCTACGAGCAGTACTTC CASSPDGGIYEQYF
TRBJ2-7 - TRBV15 - TGTGCCACCAGCGCGCAGGGGTCTGCCTACGAGCAGTACTTC CATSAQGSAYEQYF
TRBJ2-7 - TRBV5-1 - TGCGCCAGCAGCCCCCGACAGAGCTACGAGCAGTACTTC CASSPRQSYEQYF
TRBJ2-7 - TRBV18 TRBD2 TGTGCCAGCTCACCCCAGCCCGGGACTAGCCCTTCCTACGAGCAGTACTTC CASSPQPGTSPSYEQYF
TRBJ1-1 - TRBV11-2 TRBD1 TGTGCCAGCAGCTGGGACAGGGGGCAGACTGAAGCTTTCTTT CASSWDRGQTEAFF
TRBJ2-3 - TRBV18 - TGTGCCAGCTCACACATCCCCGCACAGGGAGTTCTTGTCACAGATACGCAGTATTTT CASSHIPAQGVLVTDTQYF
TRBJ2-1 - TRBV4-1 - TGCGCCAGCAGCCAATCTAGCCAAAACTCCTACAATGAGCAGTTCTTC CASSQSSQNSYNEQFF
TRBJ1-5 - TRBV4-3 - TGCGCCAGCAGCCAAGATAGGGAGGACACGTTTCAGCCCCAGCATTTT CASSQDREDTFQPQHF
TRBJ2-7 - TRBV4-3 - TGCGCCAGCAGCCAAGCTCCTTCAGGGTCTCACGAGCAGTACTTC CASSQAPSGSHEQYF
TRBJ2-3 - TRBV6-5 TRBD2 TGTGCCAGCGCCGGGACTAGTGGGACAGATACGCAGTATTTT CASAGTSGTDTQYF
TRBJ2-7 - TRBV11-2 TRBD2 TGTGCCAGCAGCTTTAGCGGGAGGGGGCACGAGCAGTACTTC CASSFSGRGHEQYF
TRBJ2-3 - TRBV28 TRBD1 TGTGCCAGCAGTTTCCTACAGGGGACAGATACGCAGTATTTT CASSFLQGTDTQYF
TRBJ1-2 few TRBV6-5 - TGTGCCAGCAGTTATGACTTCGCTAACTATGGCTACACCTTC CASSYDFANYGYTF
TRBJ2-7 - TRBV2 - TGTGCCAGCAGGGGCGATTCCTACGAGCAGTACTTC CASRGDSYEQYF
TRBJ2-1 once TRBV2 TRBD1 TGTGCCATCGGGGGGGACAGGGGGCGTCTGGGTGAGCAGTTCTTC CAIGGDRGRLGEQFF
TRBJ2-7 - TRBV7-6 TRBD1 TGTGCCAGCAGCCCCGGACAGGGGAGCCCCTACGAGCAGTACTTC CASSPGQGSPYEQYF
TRBJ2-3 - TRBV2 - TGTGCCAGAGGAGGGAGGGGGGCTTTCGATACGCAGTATTTT CARGGRGAFDTQYF
TRBJ1-4 - TRBV5-1 TRBD1 TGCGCCAGCAGCCGGGACAGGGAGGGGGCAACTAATGAAAAACTGTTTTTT CASSRDREGATNEKLFF
TRBJ2-7 - TRBV16 - TGTGCCAGCAGCCAATGGGGGGAGTTCAACGAGCAGTACTTC CASSQWGEFNEQYF
TRBJ2-7 - TRBV4-1 TRBD2 TGCGCCAGCAGCCAAGGGGTAGCGGGAGCCCTCGAGCAGTACTTC CASSQGVAGALEQYF
TRBJ1-1 - TRBV6-5 TRBD1 TGTGCCGGCAGTTTACAGGGGACCACTGAAGCTTTCTTT CAGSLQGTTEAFF